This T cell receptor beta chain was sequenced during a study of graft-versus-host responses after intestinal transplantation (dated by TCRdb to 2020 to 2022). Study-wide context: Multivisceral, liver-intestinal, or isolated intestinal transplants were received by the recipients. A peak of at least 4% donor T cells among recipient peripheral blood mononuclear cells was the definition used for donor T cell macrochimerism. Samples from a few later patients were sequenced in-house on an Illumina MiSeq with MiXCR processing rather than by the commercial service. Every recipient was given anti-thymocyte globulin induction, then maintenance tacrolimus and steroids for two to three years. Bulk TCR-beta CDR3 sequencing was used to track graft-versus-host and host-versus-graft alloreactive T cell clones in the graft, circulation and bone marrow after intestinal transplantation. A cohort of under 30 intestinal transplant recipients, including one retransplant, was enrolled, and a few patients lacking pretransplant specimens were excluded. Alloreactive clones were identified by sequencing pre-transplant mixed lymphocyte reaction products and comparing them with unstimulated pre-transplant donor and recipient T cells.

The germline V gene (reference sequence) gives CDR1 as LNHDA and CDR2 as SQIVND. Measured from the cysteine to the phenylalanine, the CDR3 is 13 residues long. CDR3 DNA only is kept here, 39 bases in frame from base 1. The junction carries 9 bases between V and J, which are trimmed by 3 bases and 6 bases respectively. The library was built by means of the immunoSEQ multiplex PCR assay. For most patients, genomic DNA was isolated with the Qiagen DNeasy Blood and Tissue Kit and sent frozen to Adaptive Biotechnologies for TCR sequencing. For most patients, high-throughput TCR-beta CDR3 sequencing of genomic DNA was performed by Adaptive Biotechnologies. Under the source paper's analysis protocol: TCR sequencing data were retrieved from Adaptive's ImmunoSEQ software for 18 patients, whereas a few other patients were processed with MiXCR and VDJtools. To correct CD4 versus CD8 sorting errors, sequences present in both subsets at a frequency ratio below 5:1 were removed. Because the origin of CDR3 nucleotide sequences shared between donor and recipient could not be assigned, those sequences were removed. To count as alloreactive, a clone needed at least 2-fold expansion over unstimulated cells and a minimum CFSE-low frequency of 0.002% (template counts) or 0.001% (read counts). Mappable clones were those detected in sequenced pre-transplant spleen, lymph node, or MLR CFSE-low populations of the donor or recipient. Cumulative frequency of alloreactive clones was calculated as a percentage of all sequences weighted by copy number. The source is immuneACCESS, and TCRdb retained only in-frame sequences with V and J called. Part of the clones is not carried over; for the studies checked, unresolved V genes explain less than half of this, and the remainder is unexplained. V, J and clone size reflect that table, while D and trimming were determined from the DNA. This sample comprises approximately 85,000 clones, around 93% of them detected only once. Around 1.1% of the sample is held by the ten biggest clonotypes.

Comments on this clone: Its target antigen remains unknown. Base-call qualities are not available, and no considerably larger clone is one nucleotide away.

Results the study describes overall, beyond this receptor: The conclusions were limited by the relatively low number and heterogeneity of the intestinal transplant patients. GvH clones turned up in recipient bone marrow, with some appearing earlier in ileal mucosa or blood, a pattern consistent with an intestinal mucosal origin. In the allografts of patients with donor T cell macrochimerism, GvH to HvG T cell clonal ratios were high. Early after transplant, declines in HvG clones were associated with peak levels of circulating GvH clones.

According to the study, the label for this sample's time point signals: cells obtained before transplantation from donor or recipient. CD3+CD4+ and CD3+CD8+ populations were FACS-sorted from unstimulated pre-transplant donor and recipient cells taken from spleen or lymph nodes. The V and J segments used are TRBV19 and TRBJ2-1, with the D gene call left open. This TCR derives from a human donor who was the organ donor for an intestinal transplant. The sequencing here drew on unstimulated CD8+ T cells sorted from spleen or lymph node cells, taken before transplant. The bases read TGTGCCAGTAGTATGGCGGCTAGCAATGAGCAGTTCTTC. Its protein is CASSMAASNEQFF. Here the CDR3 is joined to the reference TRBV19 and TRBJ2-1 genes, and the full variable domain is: DGGITQSPKYLFRKEGQNVTLSCEQNLNHDAMYWYRQDPGQGLRLIYYSQIVNDFQKGDIAEGYSVSREKKESFPLTVTSAQKNPTAFYLCASSMAASNEQFFGPGTRLTVL.